Listed here are 2 T cell receptor beta chains from one sample, sequenced in a study of regulatory dendritic cells for organ transplantation. The antigens for these receptors are not known. Sorted T cells were CFSE-labeled and cultured 5 days with allogeneic regulatory or mature dendritic cells at 1:10. The repertoire was sequenced with immunoSEQ multiplex PCR; TCRdb's copy has only in-frame clones and lacks some. The sample yields some 10,000 clones, just under 90% seen once. Sequencing used naive CD8+ T cells from blood cultured with dendritic cells. Noted subset: CD45RA+ naive T cells. The receptors were sampled from a human donor in good health.

The chain carries TRBV4-3 and TRBJ2-1; D possibly corresponds to TRBD1 (6 bases). This CDR3 region has 15 residues. Trimming removed 0 bases from V and 1 base from J, with 7 bases in between. Germline V gene sequence: CDR1 LGHNA, CDR2 YSLEER. CDR3 bases: TGCGCCAGCAGCCAAGAACAGGGATCCTACAATGAGCAGTTCTTC. It is translated as CASSQEQGSYNEQFF.

This clone was counted a single time. V gene TRBV19 combines with J gene TRBJ2-7, with D uncertain. Germline-derived CDR1 and CDR2 are LNHDA and SQIVND (reference sequence). The CDR3 has 12 residues. V shed 5 bases and J shed 2 bases, with 7 bases lying between them. The CDR3: CASSADTYEQYF. The CDR3, as DNA: TGTGCCAGTAGTGCAGATACCTACGAGCAGTACTTC. The variable domain in full, completed from reference TRBV19 and TRBJ2-7, reads DGGITQSPKYLFRKEGQNVTLSCEQNLNHDAMYWYRQDPGQGLRLIYYSQIVNDFQKGDIAEGYSVSREKKESFPLTVTSAQKNPTAFYLCASSADTYEQYFGPGTRLTVT.